The 19 T cell receptor beta chains listed next were all sequenced from one sample in a study of blood T cell repertoires in COVID-19. The method was immunoSEQ multiplex PCR; TCRdb's version includes in-frame clones alone and lacks a portion of them. The data show hundreds of thousands of clones, roughly 89% seen once. The specimen sequenced was peripheral blood. All receptors come from a woman in her forties or fifties with COVID-19, enrolled during active disease.

The J gene is TRBJ1-1, the V gene TRBV19, with 8 bases identical to TRBD1. With 4 bases clipped from V and 2 bases from J, the junction kept 9 bases outside the gene matches. In germline, CDR1 is LNHDA, CDR2 SQIVND (reference sequence). The CDR3 extends over 16 amino acids. DNA of the CDR3: TGTGCCAGTAGTACCCGACAGGGGAGGATCAACACTGAAGCTTTCTTT. This codes for CASSTRQGRINTEAFF.

This clone was found many times. The rearrangement uses TRBV7-9 and TRBJ1-2; D is perhaps TRBD1 (6 bases). Trimming shortened V by 0 bases and J by 4 bases, and 12 bases separated the two germline ends. From germline, CDR1 is SEHNR and CDR2 FQNEAQ (reference sequence). The CDR3 has 15 amino acids. CDR3 sequence: CASSLAQGTFYGYTF. Written as DNA, the CDR3 is TGTGCCAGCAGCTTAGCGCAGGGGACCTTCTATGGCTACACCTTC.

This chain uses TRBV5-6 with TRBJ1-5, with D perhaps matching TRBD1 (5 bases). CDR3 length: 14 amino acids. Germline-derived CDR1 and CDR2 are SGHDT and YYEEEE. V lost 8 bases to trimming and J lost 3 bases, with 15 bases between them. The CDR3 DNA reads as TGTGCCAGAATTCCGGGGGTGGTCAATCAGCCCCAGCATTTT. It encodes CARIPGVVNQPQHF.

The V gene is TRBV29-1, the J gene TRBJ2-2; D not resolved. Germline lookup yields CDR1 SQVTM and CDR2 ANQGSEA. V gave up 1 base and J gave up 1 base, with 4 bases separating them. This CDR3 region has 13 residues. Here the CDR3 DNA reads TGCAGCGTTGAAGTAGTGAACACCGGGGAGCTGTTTTTT. The encoded protein is CSVEVVNTGELFF.

J is TRBJ2-2 and V is TRBV3-1 (or the pseudogene TRBV3-2); 8 positions agree with TRBD2. The germline V gene has CDR1 LGHDT and CDR2 YNNKEL (reference sequence). V lost 4 bases to trimming and J lost 0 bases; unmatched junction nucleotides: 10. This CDR3 has 18 amino acids. This CDR3 reads CASSPGGDWNANTGELFF. CDR3 in DNA: TGTGCCAGCAGCCCCGGGGGGGACTGGAACGCGAACACCGGGGAGCTGTTTTTT.

The J gene is TRBJ1-1, the V gene TRBV5-1; maybe TRBD1 (5 bases). CDR3 size: 16 residues. Trimming removed 3 bases from V and 3 bases from J, with 18 bases in between. Germline CDR1 SGHRS, CDR2 YFSETQ. CDR3: CASSYTPDTKDTEAFF. The CDR3 nucleotides read TGCGCCAGCAGCTATACGCCGGACACCAAAGACACTGAAGCTTTCTTT.

The gene calls are TRBV18 and TRBJ2-7; possibly TRBD2 for D (6 bases). Trimming took off 1 base at V and 1 base at J, with 8 bases between the two ends. This CDR3 has 14 residues. Germline V gene data show CDR1 as KGHSH and CDR2 as LQKENI. For the CDR3, the DNA is TGTGCCAGCTCACCACAGGGGACTTCCTACGAGCAGTACTTC. Translated, it gives CASSPQGTSYEQYF.

The chain has TRBV11-2 and TRBJ2-3; tentatively, D is TRBD2 (6 bases). V was cut by 2 bases and J by 3 bases, with 21 bases left in between. This CDR3 is 18 amino acids long. The germline CDR1 and CDR2 sequences are SGHAT and FQNNGV. The CDR3 spells CASSLSWLGLDQTDTQYF. The CDR3 region has the DNA TGTGCCAGCAGCTTAAGCTGGCTGGGACTGGACCAAACAGATACGCAGTATTTT.

This chain links TRBV19 with TRBJ2-2, with 9 bases identical to TRBD2. The CDR3 has 15 residues. Germline CDR1 and CDR2: LNHDA and SQIVND (reference sequence). The V gene end was trimmed by 7 bases and the J gene end by 6 bases; junction bases not matched to a gene: 9. The CDR3 DNA reads as TGTGCCAGTAAAGGGGGTAGCGGGGGTCCCGGGGAGCTGTTTTTT. Translation: CASKGGSGGPGELFF.

This chain joins TRBV18 and TRBJ1-3; TRBD1 matches at 7 bases. The CDR3 covers 15 residues. The V gene's germline CDR1 is KGHSH and CDR2 LQKENI. Trimming cost V 6 bases and J 8 bases; bases outside gene matches: 13. The CDR3 is CASSGGQVAGDTIYF. The CDR3 region has the DNA TGTGCCAGCTCGGGAGGACAGGTTGCAGGAGACACCATATATTTT.

V gene TRBV10-3 combines with J gene TRBJ2-5; D unclear. The ends were cut back, 1 base at V and 0 bases at J, with 3 bases in the middle. This CDR3 is built from 13 residues. Germline CDR1 and CDR2: ENHRY and SYGVKD. The CDR3 sequence is CAISEYNQETQYF. In nucleotides, the CDR3 is TGTGCCATCAGTGAGTACAACCAAGAGACCCAGTACTTC.

The chain has TRBV11-1 and TRBJ1-1; 7 positions match TRBD1. The V gene's germline CDR1 is SGHAT and CDR2 FQDESV (reference sequence). The CDR3 runs 14 residues. Unmatched junction bases numbered 6, after V lost 6 bases and J lost 2 bases. Written as DNA, the CDR3 is TGTGCCAGCAGTCTTGGGGACAGTAACACTGAAGCTTTCTTT. Amino acid sequence: CASSLGDSNTEAFF.

The V call is TRBV29-1, the J call TRBJ2-1, with 7 bases fitting TRBD1. Per the germline V gene, CDR1 is SQVTM and CDR2 is ANQGSEA. J was trimmed by 6 bases and V by 7 bases; bases with no gene match: 12. This CDR3 is built from 14 residues. Here the CDR3 reads CSAEPTTGSNEQFF. CDR3 in DNA: TGCAGCGCTGAGCCCACGACAGGGAGCAATGAGCAGTTCTTC.

This rearrangement joins TRBV9 to TRBJ1-2; D unclear. Trimming stripped 0 bases from V and 2 bases from J, with 11 bases between. Germline values: CDR1 SGDLS, CDR2 YYNGEE. The CDR3 sequence is 15 residues long. The CDR3 nucleotides read TGTGCCAGCAGCGTAGAACCCAGGCCGAACTATGGCTACACCTTC. The encoded protein is CASSVEPRPNYGYTF.

This clone was seen once. This chain uses TRBV5-1 with TRBJ2-3; 7 nucleotides agree with TRBD1. V shed 4 bases, J shed 1 base, and the junction held 3 bases outside the gene matches. This CDR3 spans 14 amino acids. The germline V gene encodes CDR1 SGHRS and CDR2 YFSETQ. CDR3 coding DNA: TGCGCCAGCAGCATACAGGGGCGCACAGATACGCAGTATTTT. Translated, it gives CASSIQGRTDTQYF.

The CDR3 protein is CAWSVGGRGYTF. The CDR3 region has the DNA TGTGCCTGGAGTGTAGGGGGACGTGGCTACACCTTC. The chain has TRBV30 and TRBJ1-2, with D possibly TRBD1 on 6 matching bases. This CDR3 has 12 amino acids. Germline-derived CDR1 and CDR2 are GTSNPN and SVGIG (reference sequence). Trimming stripped 0 bases from V and 7 bases from J, with 9 bases between. The whole variable domain, remainder taken from reference TRBV30 and TRBJ1-2, is SQTIHQWPATLVQPVGSPLSLECTVEGTSNPNLYWYRQAAGRGLQLLFYSVGIGQISSEVPQNLSASRPQDRQFILSSKKLLLSDSGFYLCAWSVGGRGYTFGSGTRLTVV.

This clone came up a few times. The chain links TRBV6-2 or TRBV6-3 to TRBJ2-7; 11 nucleotides match TRBD2. V lost 6 bases and J lost 3; bases outside the gene matches: 10. This CDR3 has 16 amino acids. Germline loops: CDR1 MNHEY, CDR2 SVGEGT. The CDR3 sequence is CASSPTLAGGDYEQYF. CDR3 nucleotide sequence: TGTGCCAGCAGCCCTACCCTAGCGGGGGGAGACTACGAGCAGTACTTC.

This chain uses TRBV5-6 with TRBJ1-6, with no clear D. The CDR3 consists of 13 residues. The ends were cut back, 4 bases at V and 8 bases at J, with 10 bases in the middle. Germline CDR1 reads SGHDT; CDR2 reads YYEEEE. The CDR3 loop is CASSGGRYSPLHF. CDR3 nucleotide sequence: TGTGCCAGCAGCGGTGGCAGGTATTCACCCCTCCACTTT. Using reference TRBV5-6 and TRBJ1-6 for the parts outside the CDR3, the full variable domain is DAGVTQSPTHLIKTRGQQVTLRCSPKSGHDTVSWYQQALGQGPQFIFQYYEEEERQRGNFPDRFSGHQFPNYSSELNVNALLLGDSALYLCASSGGRYSPLHFGNGTRLTVT.

This sequence joins TRBV2 and TRBJ2-7; TRBD2 matches 11 bases. The germline V gene has CDR1 SNHLY and CDR2 FYNNEI. This CDR3 comprises 13 residues. CDR3 region: CASGTSGRTEQYF. The CDR3 coding sequence is TGTGCAAGCGGGACTAGCGGTCGGACCGAGCAGTACTTC.